These T cell receptor beta chains were read from a single sample in a study of glioma-infiltrating T cells after dendritic cell vaccination. The data were produced by immunoSEQ multiplex PCR, yet TCRdb's version contains in-frame clones alone and is incomplete. This table holds tens of thousands of clones, about 89% found once. Sample: blood, taken after dendritic cell vaccination. All receptors come from a human donor with glioblastoma. The CDR3 runs from the conserved cysteine through the conserved F or W. D genes are given only for firm matches. Not every row has a clone size; where given, it reads once, few, many or a size class.

NA	TRBV11-2	13	TRBJ2-7	TRBD2	CASSLLRGDEQYF	TGTGCCAGCAGCCTATTGCGGGGGGACGAGCAGTACTTC
NA	TRBV2	15	TRBJ1-5	NA	CASSVEQRSNQPQHF	TGTGCCAGCAGTGTAGAGCAGCGAAGCAATCAGCCCCAGCATTTT
NA	TRBV19	15	TRBJ2-2	NA	CASRQSSANTGELFF	TGTGCCTCTAGGCAATCTAGCGCGAACACCGGGGAGCTGTTTTTT
few	TRBV30	16	TRBJ1-4	TRBD1	CAWRDRVTGANEKLFF	TGTGCCTGGAGGGACAGGGTCACTGGGGCTAATGAAAAACTGTTTTTT
NA	TRBV7-2	14	TRBJ2-5	NA	CASSLSGPRETQYF	TGTGCCAGCAGCTTATCGGGTCCTAGGGAGACCCAGTACTTC
NA	TRBV5-8	14	TRBJ2-7	NA	CASSRTDSSYEQYF	TGTGCCAGCAGCCGAACCGACAGTTCCTACGAGCAGTACTTC
NA	TRBV5-1	13	TRBJ2-7	TRBD1	CASSIDRAYEQYF	TGCGCCAGCAGTATTGACAGGGCCTACGAGCAGTACTTC
NA	TRBV11-2	14	TRBJ2-1	NA	CASSIRDSQNEQFF	TGTGCCAGCAGCATCCGGGACTCCCAGAATGAGCAGTTCTTC
once	TRBV5-1	15	TRBJ2-5	NA	CASSALQGDQETQYF	TGCGCCAGCAGCGCTCTACAGGGAGACCAAGAGACCCAGTACTTC
NA	TRBV6-1	12	TRBJ1-1	NA	CASRTGNTEAFF	TGTGCCAGCAGAACAGGTAACACTGAAGCTTTCTTT
NA	TRBV27	13	TRBJ2-7	TRBD1	CASSSGQGEEQYF	TGTGCCAGCAGTTCCGGACAGGGGGAAGAGCAGTACTTC
few	TRBV5-4	14	TRBJ1-5	NA	CASSLDGKNQPQHF	TGTGCCAGCAGCCTAGACGGGAAGAATCAGCCCCAGCATTTT
NA	TRBV7-2	14	TRBJ1-1	NA	CASSLSYRGEVAFF	TGTGCCAGCAGCTTAAGTTATAGAGGGGAGGTAGCTTTCTTT
NA	TRBV30	10	TRBJ1-2	TRBD1	CASTGEGYTF	TGTGCCTCCACAGGGGAAGGCTACACCTTC
once	TRBV27	16	TRBJ2-7	TRBD1	CASSLARTGGAGEQYF	TGTGCCAGCAGTTTGGCGCGGACAGGGGGCGCGGGCGAGCAGTACTTC
NA	TRBV6-6	15	TRBJ1-5	TRBD1	CASRPTGGALQPQHF	TGTGCCAGCAGACCAACAGGGGGCGCGTTGCAGCCCCAGCATTTT